One sample yielded the 21 T cell receptor beta chains listed below, sequenced in a study of shared clonotypes between healthy human individuals. Repertoires were generated with immunoSEQ multiplex PCR, while TCRdb's copy carries only in-frame clones and drops some. This table holds 2 million to 3 million clones, more than 85% found once. Sequences were obtained from naive CD4+ T cells from PBMCs. Subset reported: CD45RA+ positively selected. These receptors originate from a man aged 18 to 29 in good health. Some clones in this sample may be carry-over from other donors' samples.

In its sample, this clone was seen a few times. The genes are TRBV11-2 and TRBJ2-3; the D gene is possibly TRBD1 (5 bases). Per the germline V gene, CDR1 is SGHAT and CDR2 is FQNNGV. The V gene lost 3 bases and the J gene lost 6 bases, with 19 bases spanning the gap. The CDR3 is made up of 16 amino acids. CDR3 nucleotides: TGTGCCAGCAGCTTCCATTGGACATCCAAAGGGGATACGCAGTATTTT. Protein: CASSFHWTSKGDTQYF.

The chain joins TRBV28 to TRBJ1-5; D may be TRBD1 (5 bases). CDR3 length: 16 amino acids. The V end lost 5 bases, the J end lost 7 bases, and 21 bases lay between the germline ends. Per the germline V gene, CDR1 is MDHEN and CDR2 is SYDVKM. In DNA form, the CDR3 reads TGTGCCAGCAGTAGCTTTGGCGATCCGCGGGACCAGCCCCAGCATTTT. Translating it yields CASSSFGDPRDQPQHF. The full variable domain, in which reference TRBV28 and TRBJ1-5 provide the parts outside the CDR3, is DVKVTQSSRYLVKRTGEKVFLECVQDMDHENMFWYRQDPGLGLRLIYFSYDVKMKEKGDIPEGYSVSREKKERFSLILESASTNQTSMYLCASSSFGDPRDQPQHFGDGTRLSIL.

This chain links TRBV7-2 with TRBJ2-7; 9 bases are shared with TRBD1. Germline-derived CDR1 and CDR2 are SGHTA and FQGNSA. V lost 8 bases to trimming and J lost 2 bases; unmatched junction nucleotides: 7. The CDR3 spans 14 residues. The chain's CDR3 is CASLTGTGTYEQYF. CDR3 nucleotides: TGTGCCAGCTTAACCGGGACAGGGACCTACGAGCAGTACTTC.

The chain has TRBV28 and TRBJ1-6, with TRBD1 as a possible D gene (5 bases). The V gene lost 4 bases and the J gene lost 10 bases, with 14 bases spanning the gap. Germline loops: CDR1 MDHEN, CDR2 SYDVKM. The CDR3 covers 14 residues. The CDR3 region has the DNA TGTGCCAGCAGTTACAGGTTCGGGGAGTCACCCCTCCACTTT. Encoded protein: CASSYRFGESPLHF.

V and J are TRBV5-1 and TRBJ1-3, with 8 positions matching TRBD1. The V gene's germline CDR1 is SGHRS and CDR2 YFSETQ. J gave up 2 bases and V 4 bases, and 5 bases lay outside the gene matches. CDR3 length: 15 amino acids. The CDR3 region has the DNA TGCGCCAGCAGCGACAGGGGAAGTCCTGGAAACACCATATATTTT. Its translation is CASSDRGSPGNTIYF.

V and J are TRBV18 and TRBJ2-1; 7 bases fit TRBD1. The J segment lost 4 bases and the V segment lost 3 bases, leaving 9 bases of the junction unmatched. This CDR3 comprises 16 residues. From germline, CDR1 is KGHSH and CDR2 LQKENI. The CDR3 reads CASSPLPGTEYNEQFF. CDR3 in DNA: TGTGCCAGCTCACCGCTCCCCGGGACAGAATACAATGAGCAGTTCTTC.

This clone was observed once. This chain links TRBV18 with TRBJ2-7; the D gene is possibly TRBD2 (5 bases). The length of the CDR3 is 14 residues. Germline V lookup: CDR1 KGHSH, CDR2 LQKENI. V lost 3 bases and J lost 0, with 9 bases in between. The CDR3 DNA reads as TGTGCCAGCTCACCCTCCGGGATCTCCTACGAGCAGTACTTC. Its protein is CASSPSGISYEQYF.

This sequence joins TRBV6-6 and TRBJ1-1; D gene ambiguous. V was trimmed by 8 bases and J by 0 bases, leaving 13 bases between them. This CDR3 comprises 14 residues. Per the germline V gene, CDR1 is MNHNY and CDR2 is SVGAGI (reference sequence). The CDR3 region is CASSLGAVNTEAFF. CDR3 nucleotide sequence: TGTGCCAGCTCTCTTGGTGCAGTGAACACTGAAGCTTTCTTT.

A few counts support this clone. In DNA, the CDR3 is TGTGCCTGGAGCCGGGACAGGGGAACTGAAGCTTTCTTT. Translation gives CAWSRDRGTEAFF. The V and J genes are TRBV30 and TRBJ1-1; 10 bases match TRBD1. The V gene end was trimmed by 3 bases and the J gene end by 5 bases; junction bases not matched to a gene: 3. The length of the CDR3 is 13 residues. The germline V gene encodes CDR1 GTSNPN and CDR2 SVGIG (reference sequence).

V gene TRBV28 combines with J gene TRBJ2-3; TRBD1 aligns across 12 bases. The CDR3 covers 15 residues. Germline V CDR1 and CDR2: MDHEN, SYDVKM. V shed 6 bases and J 6 bases; nucleotides not matched to a gene: 7. Here the CDR3 reads CASRPGQGAWDTQYF. Written as DNA, the CDR3 is TGTGCCAGCAGACCGGGACAGGGGGCTTGGGATACGCAGTATTTT.

The CDR3 here is CATSPRGTGNTIYF. The CDR3, as DNA: TGTGCCACCAGCCCCCGGGGGACTGGAAACACCATATATTTT. The genes are TRBV15 and TRBJ1-3; a possible D gene is TRBD1 (5 bases). Trimming left V 5 bases short and J 2 bases short, with 10 bases between. Per germline, CDR1 LNHNV and CDR2 YYDKDF (reference sequence). CDR3 length equals 14 residues.

Remarks on this clone: Other DNA variants within this sample encode the same CDR3. J is TRBJ2-7 and V is TRBV5-1; no firm D call. The CDR3 loop spans 14 amino acids. Per the germline V gene, CDR1 is SGHRS and CDR2 is YFSETQ. V lost 0 bases, J lost 0 bases, and 7 bases lay in between. This chain's CDR3 is CASSLGPGSYEQYF. The CDR3 DNA follows: TGCGCCAGCAGCTTGGGACCCGGCTCCTACGAGCAGTACTTC.

The chain employs TRBV19 and TRBJ2-4; D unclear. The germline V gene has CDR1 LNHDA and CDR2 SQIVND (reference sequence). This CDR3 is 13 amino acids long. The V and J ends lost 3 bases and 5 bases respectively, with 8 bases between them. The CDR3 is CASSMREQNIQYF. For the CDR3, the DNA is TGTGCCAGTAGTATGCGAGAGCAAAACATTCAGTACTTC.

The rearrangement joins TRBV5-1 to TRBJ1-1; D gene ambiguous. Trimming left V 0 bases short and J 0 bases short, with 12 bases between. This CDR3 is 16 amino acids long. The V gene's germline CDR1 is SGHRS and CDR2 YFSETQ. The CDR3 DNA is TGCGCCAGCAGCTTGGTTGGGTCTTCGATGAACACTGAAGCTTTCTTT. As protein: CASSLVGSSMNTEAFF.

The chain has TRBV19 and TRBJ1-5; TRBD1 might be the D (5 bases). V was pared by 3 bases and J by 7 bases, with 10 bases between. There are 13 residues in the CDR3. Germline CDR1 LNHDA, CDR2 SQIVND (reference sequence). The CDR3 DNA reads as TGTGCCAGTAGTATGGGGGGGGTACAGCCCCAGCATTTT. It translates to CASSMGGVQPQHF.

The CDR3 spells CASSLALFSGSLSEQYF. CDR3 nucleotides: TGTGCCAGCAGCTTAGCCTTATTTAGCGGGAGTTTAAGCGAGCAGTACTTC. This rearrangement joins TRBV7-2 to TRBJ2-7; 9 nucleotides align to TRBD2. Germline V lookup: CDR1 SGHTA, CDR2 FQGNSA. J gave up 6 bases and V 0 bases, and 12 bases lay outside the gene matches. The CDR3 extends over 17 amino acids.

In its sample, this clone was seen once. A read error may account for a junction end that differs from germline. The chain links TRBV5-1 to TRBJ2-5, with 11 bases identical to TRBD2. The CDR3 runs to 14 residues. Germline CDR1 reads SGHRS; CDR2 reads YFSETQ. The CDR3 protein is CASGFGLAGETQYF. The DNA of the CDR3 is TGCGCCAGCGGCTTCGGACTAGCGGGAGAGACCCAGTACTTC.

The V and J genes are TRBV28 and TRBJ2-7; D is possibly TRBD1 (5 bases). The ends were cut back, 4 bases at V and 0 bases at J, with 10 bases in the middle. The CDR3 extends over 14 amino acids. The germline CDR1 and CDR2 sequences are MDHEN and SYDVKM. The CDR3 nucleotides read TGTGCCAGCAGTTCAGGGCCTAGCTCCTACGAGCAGTACTTC. Translation: CASSSGPSSYEQYF.

For this clone: Other DNA sequences from this sample encode an identical CDR3 as well. The chain couples TRBV6-1 to TRBJ2-6, with D perhaps matching TRBD2 (5 bases). Germline CDR1 and CDR2: MNHNS and SASEGT. Trimming took 7 bases from V and 1 from J, leaving 11 bases between them. The CDR3 extends over 15 amino acids. CDR3 coding DNA: TGTGCCAGCATTGCCGGGGATTCTGGGGCCAACGTCCTGACTTTC. This sequence encodes CASIAGDSGANVLTF.

The J gene is TRBJ1-1, the V gene TRBV9, with D uncertain. The germline V gene has CDR1 SGDLS and CDR2 YYNGEE. The CDR3 is 14 amino acids. With 0 bases removed from V and 4 bases from J, the gap between germline ends came to 10 bases. CDR3 loop: CASSVGPGSTEAFF. For the CDR3, the DNA is TGTGCCAGCAGCGTAGGGCCGGGAAGCACTGAAGCTTTCTTT.

This clone was seen once. The chain joins TRBV6-5 to TRBJ1-2; D remains ambiguous. Looked up from germline, CDR1 is MNHEY and CDR2 is SVGAGI. This CDR3 region has 12 residues. The V end lost 2 bases, the J end lost 8 bases, and 9 bases lay between the germline ends. Here the CDR3 DNA reads TGTGCCAGCAGTTACGCGGGTAACGGCTACACCTTC. This codes for CASSYAGNGYTF.